This entry lists 17 T cell receptor beta chains sequenced from one sample in a study of T cell responses to AZD1222 COVID-19 vaccine. Assay used: immunoSEQ multiplex PCR; TCRdb lists only in-frame clones, some missing. This sample carries 95,000 to 150,000 clones, about 90% of them seen once, and the ten largest clones take around 4.5%. The source material was peripheral blood, sampled on day 0 of AZD1222 vaccination. The receptors derive from an adult in good health.

V usage is TRBV11-1 and J usage is TRBJ1-2, with D maybe TRBD1 (5 bases). From germline, CDR1 is SGHAT and CDR2 FQDESV (reference sequence). V lost 5 bases and J 4 bases, leaving 20 bases between the germline ends. The CDR3 runs to 16 residues. The CDR3: CASSASPRGETYGYTF. The CDR3 DNA is TGTGCCAGCAGCGCGAGTCCCCGGGGGGAAACCTATGGCTACACCTTC. Filled out from reference TRBV11-1 and TRBJ1-2, the complete variable domain reads EAEVAQSPRYKITEKSQAVAFWCDPISGHATLYWYRQILGQGPELLVQFQDESVVDDSQLPKDRFSAERLKGVDSTLKIQPAELGDSAMYLCASSASPRGETYGYTFGSGTRLTVV.

This clone has more than one count but fewer than ten. This chain uses TRBV30 with TRBJ1-4; TRBD1 is a possible D gene (6 bases). Trimming removed 1 base at V and 4 bases at J, with 16 bases between. The CDR3 extends over 16 amino acids. The germline V gene has CDR1 GTSNPN and CDR2 SVGIG (reference sequence). CDR3 in DNA: TGTGCCTGGAGTGAGGAACTGGGGGCACTTAATGAAAAACTGTTTTTT. Amino acids: CAWSEELGALNEKLFF.

In this sample, this clone turned up once. This chain links TRBV27 with TRBJ1-2, with a tentative D call TRBD1 (5 bases). The ends were cut back, 7 bases at V and 4 bases at J, with 13 bases in the middle. Per the germline V gene, CDR1 is MNHEY and CDR2 is SMNVEV (reference sequence). The CDR3 covers 13 residues. The CDR3 sequence is CASTLGEGYGYTF. For the CDR3, the DNA is TGTGCCAGCACCCTGGGGGAGGGCTATGGCTACACCTTC.

The CDR3 is CASSLDRGREQYF. Written as DNA, the CDR3 is TGTGCCAGCAGTTTAGACAGGGGAAGGGAGCAGTACTTC. The chain carries TRBV12-3 or TRBV12-4 and TRBJ2-7, with 7 positions matching TRBD1. The CDR3 covers 13 residues. V gave up 1 base and J gave up 7 bases; unmatched junction bases: 4.

The chain joins TRBV2 to TRBJ1-6; 10 nucleotides line up with TRBD1. There are 16 residues in the CDR3. The V gene's germline CDR1 is SNHLY and CDR2 FYNNEI. J lost 4 bases, V lost 4 bases, and 4 bases had no gene match. CDR3 sequence (DNA): TGTGCCAGCAGTGCCCGGGACAGGGGTTATAATTCACCCCTCCACTTT. Amino acid sequence: CASSARDRGYNSPLHF.

The chain has TRBV6-7 and TRBJ1-5; D call uncertain. TRBV6-7 is noted as an ORF with a role that remains uncertain. V lost 2 bases, J lost 6 bases, and 8 bases lay in between. There are 13 residues in the CDR3. The CDR3: CASSYVDLQPQHF. The CDR3 DNA is TGTGCCAGCAGTTACGTAGATCTTCAGCCCCAGCATTTT.

The chain carries TRBV2 and TRBJ2-7; D might be TRBD1 (5 bases). The CDR3 extends over 15 amino acids. Germline CDR1 is SNHLY and CDR2 is FYNNEI. V lost 4 bases and J lost 4, with 17 bases in between. CDR3: CASSAQGGASYEQYF. CDR3 DNA: TGTGCCAGCAGTGCCCAGGGTGGGGCCTCTTACGAGCAGTACTTC.

In DNA, the CDR3 is TGTGCCAGCAGCCAAGGGGGCGGGAGAGAGACCCAGTACTTC. Translation gives CASSQGGGRETQYF. The rearrangement uses TRBV3-1 (or the pseudogene TRBV3-2) and TRBJ2-5; 7 nucleotides align to TRBD2. The CDR3 covers 14 residues. Germline CDR1 LGHDT, CDR2 YNNKEL (reference sequence). V dropped 1 base and J dropped 4; count of bases not matched to a gene: 3.

As concerns this clone: Its ends do not fully match the called genes, so a read error is possible. The chain is built from TRBV7-9 and TRBJ2-5, with D uncertain. Germline V gene sequence: CDR1 SEHNR, CDR2 FQNEAQ (reference sequence). This CDR3 contains 12 residues. CDR3 in amino acids: CASADGKETQYF. CDR3 nucleotide sequence: TGCGCCAGCGCGGATGGTAAAGAGACCCAGTACTTC.

V and J are TRBV2 and TRBJ1-4, with TRBD1 identical over 7 bases. The CDR3 is 13 amino acids. Germline V lookup: CDR1 SNHLY, CDR2 FYNNEI. J gave up 5 bases and V 9 bases, and 6 bases lay outside the gene matches. As DNA, the CDR3 is TGTGCCAGAGCGGGACAGCGGAATGAAAAACTGTTTTTT. This gives the protein CARAGQRNEKLFF.

V usage is TRBV5-1 and J usage is TRBJ2-7; 8 bases agree with TRBD2. Germline V CDR1 and CDR2: SGHRS, YFSETQ. The CDR3 totals 20 residues. V was clipped by 0 bases and J by 3 bases; unmatched bases: 20. The CDR3 loop reads CASSLVPGGLAFGTDYEQYF. The DNA of the CDR3 is TGCGCCAGCAGCTTGGTCCCCGGAGGACTAGCTTTCGGTACAGACTACGAGCAGTACTTC.

This chain links TRBV28 with TRBJ1-5, with a possible D match to TRBD1 (5 bases). V dropped 7 bases and J dropped 7 bases, with 11 bases sitting between them. This CDR3 spans 12 amino acids. Germline CDR1 MDHEN, CDR2 SYDVKM. The CDR3 spells CASKWGQQPQHF. The CDR3 coding sequence is TGTGCCAGCAAATGGGGCCAACAGCCCCAGCATTTT.

This clone was picked up one time. The rearrangement joins TRBV19 to TRBJ1-5, with no clear D. Trimming left V 6 bases short and J 6 bases short, with 9 bases between. The CDR3 is 12 residues long. CDR1 and CDR2 (germline): LNHDA, SQIVND (reference sequence). As DNA, the CDR3 is TGTGCCAGTAGCCCACAGCTTCAGCCCCAGCATTTT. Protein product: CASSPQLQPQHF. The variable domain in full, with the rest retrieved from reference TRBV19 and TRBJ1-5, is DGGITQSPKYLFRKEGQNVTLSCEQNLNHDAMYWYRQDPGQGLRLIYYSQIVNDFQKGDIAEGYSVSREKKESFPLTVTSAQKNPTAFYLCASSPQLQPQHFGDGTRLSIL.

This rearrangement joins TRBV19 to TRBJ2-4, with D possibly called TRBD1 or TRBD2 (7 bases each). CDR1 is LNHDA, CDR2 SQIVND, per germline (reference sequence). There are 15 residues in the CDR3. V lost 11 bases to trimming and J lost 4 bases, with 21 bases between them. CDR3 nucleotides: TGTGCCTTTGGGAGGGGGAGGGACAGAAAAAACATTCAGTACTTC. Protein: CAFGRGRDRKNIQYF.

The chain joins TRBV14 to TRBJ1-1; D not resolved. CDR3 size: 13 residues. The ends were cut back, 1 base at V and 10 bases at J, with 13 bases in the middle. The germline V gene has CDR1 SGHDN and CDR2 FVKESK. The CDR3 is CASSQVEGARAFF. The CDR3 bases are TGTGCCAGCAGCCAAGTGGAGGGCGCGAGAGCTTTCTTT.

This chain links TRBV3-1 (or the pseudogene TRBV3-2) with TRBJ2-7; TRBD2 is a possible D gene (5 bases). CDR1 LGHDT and CDR2 YNNKEL come from the germline V gene (reference sequence). The CDR3 length is 14 residues. The V gene lost 2 bases and the J gene lost 3 bases, with 11 bases spanning the gap. The CDR3 is CASSQRGLIYEQYF. The CDR3 coding sequence is TGTGCCAGCAGCCAAAGAGGACTGATCTACGAGCAGTACTTC.

The rearrangement joins TRBV5-1 to TRBJ1-1, with unresolved D. This CDR3 contains 16 residues. CDR1 is SGHRS, CDR2 YFSETQ, per germline. V lost 5 bases, J lost 1 base, and 18 bases lay in between. DNA of the CDR3: TGCGCCAGCAGTTTCCTTTCGGCAGGCGGGAACACTGAAGCTTTCTTT. Its translation: CASSFLSAGGNTEAFF.